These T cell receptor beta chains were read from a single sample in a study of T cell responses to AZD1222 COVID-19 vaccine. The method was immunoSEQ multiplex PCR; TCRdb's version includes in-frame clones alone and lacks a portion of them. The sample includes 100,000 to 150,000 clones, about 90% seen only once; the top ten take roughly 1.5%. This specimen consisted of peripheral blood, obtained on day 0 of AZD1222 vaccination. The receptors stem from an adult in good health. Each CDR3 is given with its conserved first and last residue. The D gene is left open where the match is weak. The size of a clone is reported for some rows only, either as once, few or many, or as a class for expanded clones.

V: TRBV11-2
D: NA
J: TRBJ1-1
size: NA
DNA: TGTGCCAGCAGCTCAGGCCTGAACACTGAAGCTTTCTTT
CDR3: CASSSGLNTEAFF

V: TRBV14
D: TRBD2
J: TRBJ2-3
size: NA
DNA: TGTGCCAGCAGCCAAAGGGGACTAGCGACAGATACGCAGTATTTT
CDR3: CASSQRGLATDTQYF

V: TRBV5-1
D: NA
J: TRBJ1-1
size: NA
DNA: TGCGCCAGCAGCTTGGATACATCTGGGGACACTGAAGCTTTCTTT
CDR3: CASSLDTSGDTEAFF

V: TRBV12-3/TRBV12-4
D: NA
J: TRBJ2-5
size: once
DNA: TGTGCCAGCAGTTTACGCGGGGTGGAGACCCAGTACTTC
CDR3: CASSLRGVETQYF

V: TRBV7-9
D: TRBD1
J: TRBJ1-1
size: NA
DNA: TGTGCCAGCAACTTAGTCAAAGACAGGGTAACTGAAGCTTTCTTT
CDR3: CASNLVKDRVTEAFF

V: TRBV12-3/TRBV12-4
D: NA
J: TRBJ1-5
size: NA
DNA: TGTGCCAGCACCCGGGACGCCGGCCAGCCCCAGCATTTT
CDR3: CASTRDAGQPQHF

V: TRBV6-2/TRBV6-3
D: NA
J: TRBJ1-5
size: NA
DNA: TGTGCCAGCAGCCCGGCTGGAGGGCCTAATCAGCCCCAGCATTTT
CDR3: CASSPAGGPNQPQHF

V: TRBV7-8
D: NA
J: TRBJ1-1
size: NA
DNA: TGTGCCAGCAGCGTCATCAGGGATGGGACTGAAGCTTTCTTT
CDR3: CASSVIRDGTEAFF

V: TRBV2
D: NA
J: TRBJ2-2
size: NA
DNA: TGTGCCAGCAGGAGGACTTACACCGGGGAGCTGTTTTTT
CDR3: CASRRTYTGELFF

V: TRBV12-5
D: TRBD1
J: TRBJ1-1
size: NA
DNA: TGTGCTAGTGGCACAGGGGTGATGAACACTGAAGCTTTCTTT
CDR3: CASGTGVMNTEAFF

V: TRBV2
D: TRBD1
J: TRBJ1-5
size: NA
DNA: TGTGCCAGCGGCTGGACAGGGACGTTAGAGAAGCCCCAGCATTTT
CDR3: CASGWTGTLEKPQHF

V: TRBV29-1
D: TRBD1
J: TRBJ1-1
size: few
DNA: TGCAGCGTTGGGGGACAGGGTGGAGCTTTCTTT
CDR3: CSVGGQGGAFF

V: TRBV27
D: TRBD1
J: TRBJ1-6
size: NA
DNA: TGTGCCAGCAGTTTATCTACAGGGGGCAGTTCACCCCTCCACTTT
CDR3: CASSLSTGGSSPLHF

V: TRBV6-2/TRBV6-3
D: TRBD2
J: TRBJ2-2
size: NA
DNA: TGTGCCAGCAGTTACTGGACTAGCGGGGGGGGCGGCACCGGGGAGCTGTTTTTT
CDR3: CASSYWTSGGGGTGELFF

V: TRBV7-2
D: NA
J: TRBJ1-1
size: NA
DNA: TGTGCCAGCAGCTTAATATCATTGGGAAACACTGAAGCTTTCTTT
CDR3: CASSLISLGNTEAFF

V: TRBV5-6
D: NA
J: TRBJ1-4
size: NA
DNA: TGTGCCAGCAGCTTCACAGTTGCAACTAATGAAAAACTGTTTTTT
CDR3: CASSFTVATNEKLFF

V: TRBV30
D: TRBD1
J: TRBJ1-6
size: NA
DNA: TGTGCCTGGAGTGTACAGGGGGATTCACCCCTCCACTTT
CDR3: CAWSVQGDSPLHF